This T cell receptor (beta chain) was recorded in a study of blood T cell repertoires in COVID-19. Study-wide context: Researchers got acute and convalescent COVID-19 samples from the United States, Italy and Spain. Sources were T cells, B-cell-depleted T cells, or PBMCs; the material itself was cDNA or gDNA.

V was clipped by 1 base and J by 8 bases, with 9 bases between them. The CDR3 sequence is 12 residues long. Germline assignment: CDR1 SGHDT and CDR2 YYEEEE. Per the authors' pipeline: Reference gene primer amplification in the assay estimated nucleated cell counts. TCRdb's copy holds only in-frame clones and misses some; the assay was immunoSEQ multiplex PCR. V and J calls and clone size are given by that table; D and trimming were obtained from the DNA. Among roughly 200,000 clones listed, 80% to 85% were seen once. Seattle participants joined during active infection and were tracked over time. Sequencing was carried out using peripheral blood. This receptor was identified in a woman aged 40 to 50 with COVID-19, enrolled during active disease. The chain carries TRBV5-6 and TRBJ1-1; weak D call: TRBD1 (5 bases). The CDR3 DNA is TGTGCCAGCAGCTTGTTGCAGGGCGAAGCTTTCTTT. It is translated as CASSLLQGEAFF.